This TCR beta chain was profiled in a study of blood T cells in healthy people across ages (dated by TCRdb to the mid-2010s). As for the study more broadly: In model experiments, roughly one uniquely barcoded TCR beta cDNA molecule per two T cells was captured by template switching. The study measured age-related changes in TCR beta repertoire diversity using deep sequencing normalized with unique cDNA molecular identifiers. The donors were divided into four age groups: young (average about 15 years), middle-aged (roughly 42), aged (approximately 59) and long-lived (roughly 88). For two donors (one aged 18 to 29 and one aged 80 or older), the study analyzed two additional independent replicas of 1 million unique cDNA reads from the same blood draw.

Library creation used 5' RACE. The sample was run on an Illumina HiSeq 2500. The second PCR ran for roughly 7 to 11 cycles and used a J-beta primer mix along with a sample-barcoded 5' primer. A unique molecular identifier was introduced onto each TCR beta cDNA molecule by a template-switch 5' adaptor carrying 12 random nucleotides. At least 3 million CDR3-containing paired-end reads were obtained from each sample. The Mint cDNA synthesis kit, primed by a TRBC-specific oligonucleotide, was used to synthesize first-strand cDNA from all RNA. Following uracil-DNA glycosylase treatment, a first 18-cycle PCR with universal primers M1SS and BC2_uni_R was performed on all cDNA. Per the source publication's procedure: For normalization, 1 million high-quality reads, each with a distinct molecular identifier, were randomly selected from each sample. Instead of being binned into consensus sequences, reads with shared molecular identifiers were discarded. MiTCR, with a Q25 quality threshold and the strictest error-elimination algorithm, was used for CDR3 identification, clonotype clustering and error correction. A nonparametric unseen species model using Euler transformation provided a lower-bound estimate of total TCR beta diversity. TCRdb took the public reads, trimmed them with fastp at Q25, ran MiXCR for clone calling and kept in-frame beta chains. When rows share a CDR3 protein, they turn into one entry using the most common DNA and genes. V and J calls and clone size were set by TCRdb, not the authors. The sample table lists roughly 800,000 distinct CDR3 sequences, 25% of them with a count of one. The ten largest clones add up to under 10% of the sample.

Systemically healthy Caucasian individuals from Russia, over 30 in total and aged roughly 6 to 100 years, were included as donors. Each donor gave 9.5 to 10 milliliters of peripheral blood, drawn into EDTA-treated Vacutainer tubes. PBMCs were isolated by Ficoll-Paque density-gradient centrifugation, with at least 6 million obtained per sample. Trizol reagent was used to extract total RNA from the PBMCs, yielding at least 6 micrograms per sample. The percentages of naive CD45RAhigh/CD27high T cells were determined by flow cytometry on a PBMC aliquot from every donor. Turning to this clonotype: Its antigen specificity is not known. No much larger clone exists at a distance of one base, and base qualities are not known.

Here is what the overall study found, with its caveats: Donor CMV infection status was unknown, potentially confounding age-related changes in expanded clonotypes. A strong correlation was found between observed TCR beta diversity and the percentage of naive T cells measured by flow cytometry. Bulk unsorted PBMC profiling prevented conclusive comparison of naive and antigen-experienced compartments. Compared with the aged group, more naive CD4+ T cells, fewer expanded clones and increased TCR diversity were shown by the long-lived group, suggesting age selection. Estimates of total diversity based on one million sequenced T cells were regarded as lower bounds and as underestimates. As age increased, observed TCR beta diversity per million T cells dropped in a roughly linear way, and a significant reduction was already evident by age 40.

The junction carries 12 bases between V and J, which are trimmed by 1 base and 6 bases respectively. There are 14 amino acids in the CDR3, from cysteine to phenylalanine inclusive. Of the read, only the CDR3 DNA is kept; its 42 bases are in frame from base 1. These same data were also listed under a study on T cells of mothers and their children. As the second paper documents: The donors were nine systemically healthy Caucasian individuals, made up of three mothers and their six children. cDNA synthesis used all of the extracted RNA, with around 1.5 ug of RNA in each 15 ul reaction. In the second PCR, sample barcodes and 2-4 random nucleotides were introduced via the M1S primer. Over 8.5 million TCR beta CDR3 reads were obtained for each mother, and approximately 3.2 million reads were obtained for each child. In both related and unrelated pairs, thymic selection shapes the output of TCR recombination in a similar way, with inherited differences having only a minor effect. Normalized repertoire overlap was always found to be slightly, but never significantly, higher in related mother-child pairs than in unrelated mother-child pairs. Persistent microchimeric T cell clones were not detected, at a sensitivity of 95 to 100 clones per million clonotypes. The study used deep NGS to compare TCR beta repertoires of mothers and children, seeking features distinguishing related mother-child pairs from unrelated individuals. Mothers averaged roughly 36 +/- 4 years of age and children averaged about 10 +/- 4 years. After adapters were ligated using NEBNext reagents, the libraries underwent 100+100 nt paired-end sequencing on an Illumina HiSeq 2000. To avoid cross-contamination, the mother libraries and the child libraries were prepared a month apart and sequenced in separate runs. For each donor, between about 450,000 and 2,300,000 distinct TCR beta clonotypes were identified. Naive TCR beta clonotypes were estimated from low-frequency clonotypes matched to each donor's FACS-determined naive share, without sorting.

The sequenced material came from blood. This clonotype originated in a boy younger than 18 in good health. The sequence links TRBV12-3 or TRBV12-4 to TRBJ2-5, and possibly TRBD2, on 5 matching bases. The CDR3 corresponds to CASSLGESLKTQYF. The nucleotides are TGTGCCAGCAGTTTAGGGGAGTCCTTAAAGACCCAGTACTTC.